The T cell receptor beta chain under discussion was sequenced for a study of blood T cell repertoires in COVID-19. Method: immunoSEQ multiplex PCR; TCRdb's copy keeps in-frame clones and lacks some. The sample holds fewer than 100,000 clones, approximately 87% seen once. This receptor was taken from a man older than 75 in a cohort sampled during active COVID-19. Material for sequencing was peripheral blood.

The DNA of the CDR3 is TGCAGCGTTGAAAGGTTTCAGGAGGGGGATACGCAGTATTTT. Translating gives CSVERFQEGDTQYF. The chain uses TRBV29-1 and TRBJ2-3; D is possibly TRBD2 (6 bases). CDR3 length equals 14 residues. The germline CDR1 and CDR2 sequences are SQVTM and ANQGSEA. V shed 2 bases and J shed 6 bases, with 15 bases lying between them.